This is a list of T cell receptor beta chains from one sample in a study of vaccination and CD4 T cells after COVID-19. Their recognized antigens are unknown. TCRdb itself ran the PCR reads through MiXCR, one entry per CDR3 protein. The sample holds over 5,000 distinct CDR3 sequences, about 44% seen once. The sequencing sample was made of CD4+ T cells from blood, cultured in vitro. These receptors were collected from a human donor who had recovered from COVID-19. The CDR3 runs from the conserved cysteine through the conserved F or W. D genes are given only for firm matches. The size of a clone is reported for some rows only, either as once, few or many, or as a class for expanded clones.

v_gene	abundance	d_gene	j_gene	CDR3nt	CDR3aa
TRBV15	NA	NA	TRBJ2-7	TGTGCCACCAGCAGAGATAGGGTACTCGAAAGGGGCGAGCAGTACTTC	CATSRDRVLERGEQYF
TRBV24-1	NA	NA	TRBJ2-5	TGTGCCACCAGTGATCCTGTCGACAGCGAGGAGACCCAGTACTTC	CATSDPVDSEETQYF
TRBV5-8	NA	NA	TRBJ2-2	TGTGCCAGCATCGCCTCTAGGAACACCGGGGAGCTGTTTTTT	CASIASRNTGELFF
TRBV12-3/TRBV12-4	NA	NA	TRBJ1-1	TGTGCCAGCAGTTTTAGCGGAACTGAAGCTTTCTTT	CASSFSGTEAFF
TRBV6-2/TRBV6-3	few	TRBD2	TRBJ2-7	TGTGCCAGCATGCCCCTGACTAGCGCGCCGTCCTACGAGCAGTACTTC	CASMPLTSAPSYEQYF
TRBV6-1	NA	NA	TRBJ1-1	TGTGCCAGCTCCTATATTACCACTGAAGCTTTCTTT	CASSYITTEAFF
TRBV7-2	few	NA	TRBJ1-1	TGTGCCAGCAGCTCGCTTACAGGATACACTGAAGCTTTCTTT	CASSSLTGYTEAFF
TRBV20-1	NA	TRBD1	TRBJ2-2	TGCAGTGCTAGGAGTTTGTTGGGACAGTCAAACACCGGGGAGCTGTTTTTT	CSARSLLGQSNTGELFF
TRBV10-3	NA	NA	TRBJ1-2	TGTGCCATCAGTGCGTCGGACAGCGGGTATGGCTACACCTTC	CAISASDSGYGYTF
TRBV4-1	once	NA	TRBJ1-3	TGCGCCAGCAGCCGAGGGGACGGCTCTGGAAACACCATATATTTT	CASSRGDGSGNTIYF
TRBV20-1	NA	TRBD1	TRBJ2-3	TGCAGTGCTAGAGACAGGGGGGATACGCAGTATTTT	CSARDRGDTQYF
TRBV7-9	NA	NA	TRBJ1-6	TGTGCCAGCAGCTTAGTCGGGGATTCACCCCTCCACTTT	CASSLVGDSPLHF
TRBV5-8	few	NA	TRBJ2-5	TGTGCCAGCTGGTCCTTCCTCAGGGAGACCCAGTACTTC	CASWSFLRETQYF
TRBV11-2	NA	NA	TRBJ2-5	TGTGCCAGCAGCTTTTCAGCAGAGACCCAGTACTTC	CASSFSAETQYF
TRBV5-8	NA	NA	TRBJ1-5	TGTGCCAGCAGCTTGACCTTAAATCAGCCCCAGCATTTT	CASSLTLNQPQHF
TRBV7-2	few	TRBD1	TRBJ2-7	TGTGCCAGCAGCTTAGCCGGACAGGTCGCCTCCTACGAGCAGTACTTC	CASSLAGQVASYEQYF
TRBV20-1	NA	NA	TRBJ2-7	TGCAGTGCTAGAGATACGGGGGTATCCTACGAGCAGTACTTC	CSARDTGVSYEQYF
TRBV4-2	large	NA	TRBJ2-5	TGTGCCAGCAGCCAAAGGCCACCAGGGCTAAGCGAAGAGACCCAGTACTTC	CASSQRPPGLSEETQYF
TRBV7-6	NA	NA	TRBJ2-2	TGTGCCAGCAGCTCAGGACAGCTATACACCGGGGAGCTGTTTTTT	CASSSGQLYTGELFF
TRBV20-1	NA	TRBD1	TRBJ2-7	TGCAGTGCTGGTCACGGAACAGGGGACCTTTCGAACAACCCCTACGAGCAGTACTTC	CSAGHGTGDLSNNPYEQYF
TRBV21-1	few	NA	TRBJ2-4	TGTGCCAGCAGCAAAGACGGAGTAGCCAAAAACATTCAGTACTTC	CASSKDGVAKNIQYF
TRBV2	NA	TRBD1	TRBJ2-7	TGTGCCAGCAGTCTGGGACAGGGGGACTCCTACGAGCAGTACTTC	CASSLGQGDSYEQYF
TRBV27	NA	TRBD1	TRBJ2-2	TGTGCCAGCTCTCGTGGACAGGGGGCCTTCACCGGGGAGCTGTTTTTT	CASSRGQGAFTGELFF
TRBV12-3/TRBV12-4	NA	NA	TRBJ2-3	TGTGCCAGCAGTCGACCGTCATGGGATACGCAGTATTTT	CASSRPSWDTQYF
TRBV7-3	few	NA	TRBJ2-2	TGTGCCAGCAGCTCGGGGGCCGGGGGGACCGGGGAGCTGTTTTTT	CASSSGAGGTGELFF
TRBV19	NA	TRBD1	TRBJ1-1	TGTGCCAGTAGTATCCTAGGACAGGATTTAAGGGATTTT	CASSILGQDLRDF
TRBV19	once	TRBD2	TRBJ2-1	TGTGCCAGTAGTACCCCGGGACTAGCGGGGAGGGGTGAGCAGTTCTTC	CASSTPGLAGRGEQFF
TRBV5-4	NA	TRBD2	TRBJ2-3	TGTGCCAGCAGCCCCCAGCGGGAGTTAGATACGCAGTATTTT	CASSPQRELDTQYF
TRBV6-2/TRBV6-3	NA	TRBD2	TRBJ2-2	TGTGCCAGCAGTGGCGGACTAGCGGACACCGGGGAGCTGTTTTTT	CASSGGLADTGELFF
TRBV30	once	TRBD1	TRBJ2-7	TGTGCCTGGAGTGTACGGACAGGTTACGAGCAGTACTTC	CAWSVRTGYEQYF
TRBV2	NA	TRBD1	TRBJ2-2	TGTGCCAGCAGTAGACAGGGGGCGAACACCGGGGAGCTGTTTTTT	CASSRQGANTGELFF
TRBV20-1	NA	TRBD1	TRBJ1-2	TGCAGTGCTCTGAGGACAGGGGCTAACTATGGCTACACCTTC	CSALRTGANYGYTF
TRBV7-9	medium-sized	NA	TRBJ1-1	TGTGCCAGCAGCTTAGGGCAGGGGTACACTGAAGCTTTCTTT	CASSLGQGYTEAFF
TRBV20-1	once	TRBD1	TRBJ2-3	TGCAGTGCTACCTACAGGGGAAACACAGATACGCAGTATTTT	CSATYRGNTDTQYF
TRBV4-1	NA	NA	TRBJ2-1	TGCGCCAGCAGCCAAGATCAGACAGTACCCCCCTACAATGAGCAGTTCTTC	CASSQDQTVPPYNEQFF